This TCR beta chain came from a study of cytomegalovirus exposure and HLA in healthy donors. General observations from the study: Reported performance of the classifier showed diagnosis of cytomegalovirus status with high specificity and sensitivity.

The assay was immunoSEQ multiplex PCR, and TCRdb's table has in-frame clones only and misses some. The sample lists some 100,000 clones; around 89% were seen once. The CDR3 sequence is 12 residues long. Germline CDR1 reads SEHNR; CDR2 reads FQNEAQ (reference sequence). Trimming took off 4 bases at V and 4 bases at J, with 7 bases between the two ends. Concerning this clone: Its target is not known.

The source material was PBMCs. The chain uses TRBV7-9 and TRBJ1-1, with D tentatively TRBD1 (5 bases). This clonotype was sampled from a man between 18 and 35 years old in good health and CMV-seronegative. CDR3 sequence reads: CASSSQGTEAFF. The CDR3 nucleotides are TGTGCCAGCAGCTCTCAGGGCACTGAAGCTTTCTTT.